This TCR beta chain appears in the sequencing data of a study of T cells in localized non-small cell lung cancer. Study results and limitations: Uninvolved nearby lung showed the greatest T cell clonality, exceeding that found in tumor.

Sequencing used immunoSEQ multiplex PCR; TCRdb keeps in-frame clones, though not all of them. The data contain some 130,000 clones, approximately 88% of them singletons. This clone occurred once. Its antigen is undetermined. CDR3 length: 14 residues. Germline trimming cut 4 bases from V and 5 bases from J; bases unmatched to any gene: 5. The V gene's germline CDR1 is SEHNR and CDR2 FQNEAQ (reference sequence). The starting material was peripheral blood, obtained before any cancer treatment. The clonotype was recovered from a female donor of 60 years or more with stage I lung adenocarcinoma. This sequence joins TRBV7-9 and TRBJ2-3, with 8 positions matching TRBD2. CDR3 DNA sequence: TGTGCCAGCAGCTCAAGCGGGAGTGGAGATACGCAGTATTTT. It is translated as CASSSSGSGDTQYF.